A single T cell receptor (beta chain) is shown here with its context. Its matching antigen is unknown. A junction end diverges from the germline sequence, so it may reflect a read error. Preparation methods for the bulk TCR libraries were those previously described, with listed TCR primers. One entry per CDR3 protein, called by TCRdb with MiXCR from the PCR reads. The sample includes 490,000 or so distinct CDR3 sequences, about a fifth of them seen just once. This sample is part of a study of molecular identifiers for immune sequencing clone quantification. Study in general: In replicates, the authors split RNA from roughly 20,000 or 100,000 naive CD8 cells five ways and sequenced four. Study-wide findings and caveats: Barcode-sharing identical TCR molecules could underestimate highly expanded clone sizes.

The naive CD8 libraries originated from between roughly 20,000 and 1,000,000 sorted cells and drew on 10%, 30% or 50% RNA. There are 15 residues in the CDR3. Germline V CDR1 and CDR2: SEHNR, FQNEAQ (reference sequence). The sample was naive CD8+ T cells from blood, with Jurkat cell RNA spiked in. Specified subset: FACS-sorted CD8+CD4-CCR7+CD45RA+ naive T cells. This TCR was recovered from a human donor in good health. Some libraries in this study had Jurkat cell RNA spiked in. The chain joins TRBV7-9 to TRBJ2-3; tentatively, D is TRBD2 (6 bases). The CDR3 DNA reads as TGTGCCAACAGCTTAACGGGGGAGAGCACAGATACGCAGTATTTT. Its translation: CANSLTGESTDTQYF.